One sample yielded the 3 T cell receptor beta chains listed below, sequenced in a study of shared clonotypes between healthy human individuals (dated by TCRdb to about 2020). The library was built by means of the immunoSEQ multiplex PCR assay. TCRdb retrieved this table from immuneACCESS and kept in-frame rearrangements only. Not all clones are present; in checked studies, unresolved V genes account for under half, and no reason is known for the remainder. The table for this sample lists about 510,000 clones; approximately 85% of them were counted only once. 10% to 15% of the sample belongs to the ten largest clones. Material: PBMCs. These receptors all come from a woman in her 40s in good health. Some clones in this sample may be carry-over from other donors' samples.

This clone was seen a few times. The J gene is TRBJ2-7, the V gene TRBV11-2; D remains ambiguous. Germline CDR1 SGHAT, CDR2 FQNNGV. The germline V and J ends were trimmed by 2 bases and 6 bases, with 11 bases remaining between them. This CDR3 comprises 13 residues. CDR3 DNA: TGTGCCAGCAGCTTATCCGGGTATGGCGAGCAGTACTTC. Translating it yields CASSLSGYGEQYF. Full variable domain (rest looked up from reference TRBV11-2 and TRBJ2-7): EAGVAQSPRYKIIEKRQSVAFWCNPISGHATLYWYQQILGQGPKLLIQFQNNGVVDDSQLPKDRFSAERLKGVDSTLKIQPAKLEDSAVYLCASSLSGYGEQYFGPGTRLTVT.

This sequence joins TRBV7-9 and TRBJ2-5, with 8 bases lining up with TRBD2. CDR3 length: 18 residues. From germline, CDR1 is SEHNR and CDR2 FQNEAQ (reference sequence). The J segment lost 4 bases and the V segment lost 6 bases, leaving 19 bases of the junction unmatched. The CDR3 is CASRRGIPGGPLGETQYF. The CDR3, as DNA: TGTGCCAGCAGAAGGGGGATCCCGGGAGGGCCCCTAGGAGAGACCCAGTACTTC.

This sequence joins TRBV7-2 and TRBJ2-7; D possibly corresponds to TRBD2 (6 bases). With 5 bases removed from V and 8 bases from J, the gap between germline ends came to 19 bases. Per germline, CDR1 SGHTA and CDR2 FQGNSA. The CDR3 totals 14 residues. The CDR3 bases are TGTGCCAGCAGCCCAGGCCCGGGAGTCCACAAGCAGTACTTC. It translates to CASSPGPGVHKQYF.